Sequencing of this T cell receptor beta chain was carried out in a study of shared T cell receptors in the human thymus. This CDR3 spans 17 amino acids. CDR1 is LNHDA, CDR2 SQIVND, per germline (reference sequence). V dropped 4 bases and J dropped 9; count of bases not matched to a gene: 15. This clone has just a few counts. Method: immunoSEQ multiplex PCR; TCRdb's copy keeps in-frame clones and lacks some. The data hold 720,000 or so clones, with approximately 83% observed a single time. The same specimen was also included in a second study, on human thymus T cells. Turning to that study: In corrective heart surgery, resections were taken, and these provided the thymus tissue.

The sequenced material came from thymocytes. This receptor was obtained from a girl under three years old with a congenital heart defect. The rearrangement joins TRBV19 to TRBJ2-1; 10 bases align to TRBD2. The DNA of the CDR3 is TGTGCCAGTAGTACGACAAAAAGCGGGGGGGGATCGGGTGAGCAGTTCTTC. This encodes CASSTTKSGGGSGEQFF. Variable domain in full (rest from reference TRBV19 and TRBJ2-1): DGGITQSPKYLFRKEGQNVTLSCEQNLNHDAMYWYRQDPGQGLRLIYYSQIVNDFQKGDIAEGYSVSREKKESFPLTVTSAQKNPTAFYLCASSTTKSGGGSGEQFFGPGTRLTVL.